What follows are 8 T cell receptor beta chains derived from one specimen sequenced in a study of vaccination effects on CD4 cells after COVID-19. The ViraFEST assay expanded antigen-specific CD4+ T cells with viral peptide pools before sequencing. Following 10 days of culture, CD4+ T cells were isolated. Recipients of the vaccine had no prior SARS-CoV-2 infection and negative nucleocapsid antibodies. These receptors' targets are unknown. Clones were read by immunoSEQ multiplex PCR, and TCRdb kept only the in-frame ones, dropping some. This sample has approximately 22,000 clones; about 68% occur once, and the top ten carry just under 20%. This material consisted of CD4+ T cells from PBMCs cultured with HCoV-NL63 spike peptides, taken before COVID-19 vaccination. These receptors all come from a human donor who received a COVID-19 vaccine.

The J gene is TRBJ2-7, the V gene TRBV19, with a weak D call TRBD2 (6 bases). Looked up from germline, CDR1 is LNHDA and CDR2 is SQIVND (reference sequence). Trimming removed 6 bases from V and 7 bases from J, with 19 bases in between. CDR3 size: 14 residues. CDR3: CASSPTGTPREQYF. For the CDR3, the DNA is TGTGCCAGTAGCCCAACCGGGACTCCGCGTGAGCAGTACTTC.

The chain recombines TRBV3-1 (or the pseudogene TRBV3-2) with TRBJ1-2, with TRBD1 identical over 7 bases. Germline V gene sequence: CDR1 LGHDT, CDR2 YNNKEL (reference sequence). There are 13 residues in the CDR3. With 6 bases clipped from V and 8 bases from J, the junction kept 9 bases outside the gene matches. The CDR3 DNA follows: TGTGCCAGCAGTTCTGGACAGGTTGTAGGCTACACCTTC. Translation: CASSSGQVVGYTF.

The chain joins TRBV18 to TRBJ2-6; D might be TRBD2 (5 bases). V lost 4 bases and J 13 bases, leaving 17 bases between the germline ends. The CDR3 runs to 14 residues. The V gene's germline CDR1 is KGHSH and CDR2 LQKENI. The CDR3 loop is CASSRAWEMGVLTF. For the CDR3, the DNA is TGTGCCAGCTCACGAGCGTGGGAGATGGGTGTCCTGACTTTC.

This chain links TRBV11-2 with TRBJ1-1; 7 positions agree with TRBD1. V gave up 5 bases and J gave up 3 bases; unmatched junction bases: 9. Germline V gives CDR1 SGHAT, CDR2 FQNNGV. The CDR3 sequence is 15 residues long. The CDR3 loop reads CASSPRQGWYTEAFF. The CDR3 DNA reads TGTGCCAGCAGCCCCAGACAGGGTTGGTACACTGAAGCTTTCTTT. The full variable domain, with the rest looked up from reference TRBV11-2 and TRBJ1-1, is EAGVAQSPRYKIIEKRQSVAFWCNPISGHATLYWYQQILGQGPKLLIQFQNNGVVDDSQLPKDRFSAERLKGVDSTLKIQPAKLEDSAVYLCASSPRQGWYTEAFFGQGTRLTVV.

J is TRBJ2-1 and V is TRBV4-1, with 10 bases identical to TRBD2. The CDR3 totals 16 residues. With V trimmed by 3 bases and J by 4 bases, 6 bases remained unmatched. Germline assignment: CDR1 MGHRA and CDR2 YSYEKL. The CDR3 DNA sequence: TGCGCCAGCAGCCAGATACTAGCGGGGTTATACAATGAGCAGTTCTTC. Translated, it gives CASSQILAGLYNEQFF.

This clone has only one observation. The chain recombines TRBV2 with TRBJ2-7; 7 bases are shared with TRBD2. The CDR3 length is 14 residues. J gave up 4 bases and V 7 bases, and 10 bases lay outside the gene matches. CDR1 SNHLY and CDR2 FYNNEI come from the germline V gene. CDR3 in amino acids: CASIKLASGYEQYF. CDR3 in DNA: TGTGCCAGCATTAAACTAGCGAGTGGATACGAGCAGTACTTC.

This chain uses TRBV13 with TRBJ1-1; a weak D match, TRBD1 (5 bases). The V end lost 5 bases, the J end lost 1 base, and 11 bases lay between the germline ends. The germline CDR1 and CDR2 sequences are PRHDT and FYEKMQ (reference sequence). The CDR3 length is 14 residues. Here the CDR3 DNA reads TGTGCCAGCAGCCCACAGGAGAAGAACACTGAAGCTTTCTTT. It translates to CASSPQEKNTEAFF.

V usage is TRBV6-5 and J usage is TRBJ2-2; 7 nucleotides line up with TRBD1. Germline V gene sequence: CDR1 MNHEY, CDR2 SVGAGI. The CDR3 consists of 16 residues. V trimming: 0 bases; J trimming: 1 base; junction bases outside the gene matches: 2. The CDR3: CASSYSWTGNTGELFF. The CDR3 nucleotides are TGTGCCAGCAGTTACTCGTGGACAGGGAACACCGGGGAGCTGTTTTTT.